Below, 21 T cell receptor beta chains from the same sample are listed, as sequenced in a study of molecular identifiers for immune sequencing clone quantification. MiXCR was run by TCRdb on the PCR reads, yielding one entry per CDR3 protein. The data show more than 70,000 distinct CDR3 sequences, around a fifth seen once. Sequencing was done on a sample of naive CD8+ T cells from blood, with Jurkat cell RNA spiked in. Subset noted: FACS-sorted CD8+CD4-CCR7+CD45RA+ naive T cells. The receptors stem from a human donor in good health. Some libraries in this study had Jurkat cell RNA spiked in.

This clonotype came up many times. The chain is built from TRBV28 and TRBJ2-7; D call uncertain. This CDR3 comprises 16 residues. The germline V gene encodes CDR1 MDHEN and CDR2 SYDVKM. Trimming took 3 bases from V and 0 from J, leaving 15 bases between them. The CDR3 sequence is CASSFHPTTSSYEQYF. For the CDR3, the DNA is TGTGCCAGCAGTTTCCACCCCACGACAAGCTCCTACGAGCAGTACTTC.

The chain is built from TRBV4-2 and TRBJ2-7; D not certain. In germline, CDR1 is LGHNA, CDR2 YNFKEQ. V shed 0 bases and J shed 2 bases, with 14 bases lying between them. The length of the CDR3 is 16 residues. CDR3 amino acids: CASSQDSFGEAYEQYF. DNA of the CDR3: TGTGCCAGCAGCCAAGATAGCTTTGGCGAGGCCTACGAGCAGTACTTC.

This clonotype occurred many times. The rearrangement links TRBV11-2 to TRBJ2-3; D is unresolved. The CDR3 totals 16 residues. Between the trimmed V and J ends, which lost 5 bases and 2 bases, there was a span of 17 bases. Germline V gives CDR1 SGHAT, CDR2 FQNNGV. In DNA, the CDR3 is TGTGCCAGCAGCCCCTTTCATAGCTCGAACACAGATACGCAGTATTTT. Its translation: CASSPFHSSNTDTQYF. The variable domain in full, with the rest retrieved from reference TRBV11-2 and TRBJ2-3, is EAGVAQSPRYKIIEKRQSVAFWCNPISGHATLYWYQQILGQGPKLLIQFQNNGVVDDSQLPKDRFSAERLKGVDSTLKIQPAKLEDSAVYLCASSPFHSSNTDTQYFGPGTRLTVL.

This clonotype was recorded many times. The rearrangement joins TRBV29-1 to TRBJ1-1; D is possibly TRBD1 (6 bases). Deletions cut 3 bases from V and 0 bases from J, with 11 bases between. The CDR3 extends over 14 amino acids. The germline CDR1 and CDR2 sequences are SQVTM and ANQGSEA. The CDR3 spells CSVDATGLNTEAFF. CDR3 nucleotides: TGCAGCGTTGACGCGACAGGCTTGAACACTGAAGCTTTCTTT.

In its sample, this clonotype was seen many times. The chain employs TRBV20-1 and TRBJ2-1, with 7 positions matching TRBD2. CDR1 is DFQATT and CDR2 is SNEGSKA in the germline V gene (reference sequence). This CDR3 is built from 14 residues. V trimming: 2 bases; J trimming: 3 bases; junction bases outside the gene matches: 4. The CDR3 DNA reads TGCAGTGCTAGATTCAAGCGGGACTACAATGAGCAGTTCTTC. As protein: CSARFKRDYNEQFF.

This clonotype was found a few times. The V call is TRBV20-1, the J call TRBJ2-1; 9 positions match TRBD2. The CDR3 is made up of 14 amino acids. J gave up 5 bases and V 2 bases, and 4 bases lay outside the gene matches. The germline gives CDR1 DFQATT, CDR2 SNEGSKA (reference sequence). The CDR3 here is CSARKLAGHNEQFF. In nucleotides, the CDR3 is TGCAGTGCTAGAAAACTAGCGGGCCACAATGAGCAGTTCTTC.

This clonotype came up many times. The CDR3 here is CSASQSGRADEQYF. As DNA, the CDR3 is TGCAGTGCTAGCCAAAGCGGGAGGGCGGACGAGCAGTACTTC. The gene calls are TRBV20-1 and TRBJ2-7; TRBD2 agrees at 10 bases. CDR3 length: 14 amino acids. Trimming removed 3 bases from V and 5 bases from J; junction bases left unmatched: 7. Germline V CDR1 and CDR2: DFQATT, SNEGSKA (reference sequence).

As concerns this clonotype: The junction departs from germline at one end; a sequencing error may be responsible. This chain connects TRBV4-2 to TRBJ2-7, with D perhaps given as TRBD1 or TRBD2 (6 bases each). The CDR3 extends over 15 amino acids. The V gene's germline CDR1 is LGHNA and CDR2 YNFKEQ. Written as DNA, the CDR3 is TGTGTCAGCAGCCCCAGGGACGGGGGCTACTACGAGCAGTACTTC. This encodes CVSSPRDGGYYEQYF.

There are a few counts of this clonotype. The chain's CDR3 is CASSPKGSQSPSGRLGAGELFF. The CDR3 bases are TGTGCCAGCAGCCCAAAAGGAAGCCAAAGTCCTAGCGGGAGATTAGGGGCCGGGGAGCTGTTTTTT. The J gene is TRBJ2-2, the V gene TRBV9; TRBD2 aligns across 10 bases. The CDR3 has 22 residues. Germline loops: CDR1 SGDLS, CDR2 YYNGEE. V lost 4 bases to trimming and J lost 6 bases; unmatched junction nucleotides: 27.

Turning to this clonotype: A clone one base away is much larger, so this may be a read error. The chain has TRBV25-1 and TRBJ1-2; tentative D call: TRBD1 (5 bases). Trimming took 3 bases from V and 2 from J, leaving 16 bases between them. The CDR3 has 16 amino acids. The V gene's germline CDR1 is MGHDK and CDR2 SYGVNS. The CDR3 DNA follows: TGTGCCAGCAGTGAGCCCCGGGCAGGGCTCAACTATGGCTACACCTTC. Translated: CASSEPRAGLNYGYTF.

This clonotype was seen at least ten times. The genes are TRBV29-1 and TRBJ2-7, with TRBD1 identical over 7 bases. Germline lookup yields CDR1 SQVTM and CDR2 ANQGSEA. The CDR3 is 13 amino acids. J was trimmed by 7 bases and V by 7 bases; bases with no gene match: 13. This chain's CDR3 is CSANTGDYREQYF. The DNA for the CDR3 is TGCAGCGCTAACACAGGGGATTACCGGGAGCAGTACTTC.

This sequence joins TRBV27 and TRBJ2-2; 11 nucleotides match TRBD2. The J segment lost 4 bases and the V segment lost 7 bases, leaving 2 bases of the junction unmatched. Germline V CDR1 and CDR2: MNHEY, SMNVEV (reference sequence). The CDR3 spans 14 residues. The CDR3 sequence: CASNLAGGTGELFF. The CDR3 nucleotides are TGTGCCAGCAACCTAGCGGGGGGCACCGGGGAGCTGTTTTTT.

In the case of this clonotype: This may arise from a read error, as a much more abundant clone is one base away. The chain joins TRBV2 to TRBJ1-4, with unresolved D. This CDR3 contains 15 residues. Germline V gene sequence: CDR1 SNHLY, CDR2 FYNNEI. CDR3 sequence: CASSQYTATNEKLLF. CDR3 nucleotide sequence: TGTGCCAGCAGTCAATACACTGCAACTAATGAAAAACTGCTTTTT.

This clonotype was found a few times. The genes are TRBV5-1 and TRBJ2-5, with D maybe TRBD2 (6 bases). Germline V gene data show CDR1 as SGHRS and CDR2 as YFSETQ. This CDR3 is 16 amino acids long. Trimming removed 4 bases from V and 1 base from J, with 17 bases in between. CDR3: CASSPGWRGIQETQYF. DNA of the CDR3: TGCGCCAGCAGCCCCGGGTGGCGGGGCATCCAAGAGACCCAGTACTTC.

At least ten counts were recorded for this clonotype. The chain links TRBV4-3 to TRBJ2-3; D might be TRBD2 (6 bases). CDR3 length: 17 amino acids. The V end was cut by 0 bases, the J end by 4 bases, with 17 bases between. CDR1 is LGHNA, CDR2 YSLEER, per germline. CDR3 amino acids: CASSQDIGSGGADTQYF. CDR3 coding DNA: TGCGCCAGCAGCCAAGATATCGGGAGTGGCGGTGCAGATACGCAGTATTTT.

This clonotype is medium-sized in the sample. This sequence joins TRBV28 and TRBJ2-7; a weak D match, TRBD1 (6 bases). Germline V CDR1 and CDR2: MDHEN, SYDVKM. The CDR3 extends over 14 amino acids. V lost 6 bases and J lost 2, with 14 bases in between. The CDR3, as DNA: TGTGCCAGCAGCCAAAGGACAGCCCCCTACGAGCAGTACTTC. Translation: CASSQRTAPYEQYF.

The table lists this clonotype with many counts. The chain links TRBV9 to TRBJ2-7, with D perhaps TRBD1 (6 bases). V dropped 4 bases and J dropped 5 bases, with 22 bases sitting between them. The CDR3 is made up of 16 amino acids. Germline lookup yields CDR1 SGDLS and CDR2 YYNGEE. CDR3 sequence reads: CASSMRSDRPIDEQYF. In DNA, the CDR3 is TGTGCCAGCAGCATGCGATCCGACAGGCCCATAGACGAGCAGTACTTC.

In its sample, this clonotype was seen many times. V gene TRBV15 combines with J gene TRBJ2-7; 7 bases fit TRBD1. CDR1 and CDR2 from the germline V gene are LNHNV and YYDKDF (reference sequence). The CDR3 extends over 15 amino acids. Trimming cost V 1 base and J 3 bases; bases outside gene matches: 6. The CDR3 nucleotides read TGTGCCACCAGCAGAGGGGGGCAGGGGGTCTACGAGCAGTACTTC. Protein product: CATSRGGQGVYEQYF.

As regards this clonotype: A much larger clone lies a single base off, so this may be a read error. This chain connects TRBV6-1 to TRBJ2-5, with 7 bases matching TRBD1. The CDR3 consists of 12 residues. Germline assignment: CDR1 MNHNS and CDR2 SASEGT. The CDR3 region is CAGSDVGQVGPF. The CDR3 nucleotides read TGTGCCGGCAGTGATGTTGGACAGGTCGGACCCTTC.

The genes are TRBV20-1 and TRBJ2-7; 9 bases match TRBD2. Germline trimming cut 0 bases from V and 2 bases from J; bases unmatched to any gene: 5. CDR3 size: 15 residues. CDR1 and CDR2 (germline): DFQATT, SNEGSKA (reference sequence). The CDR3 DNA sequence: TGCAGTGCTAGAGATTGGCCTAGCGGGACCTACGAGCAGTACTTC. It encodes CSARDWPSGTYEQYF.

This clonotype was detected ten times or more. The J gene is TRBJ2-3, the V gene TRBV9; 8 bases are a match to TRBD2. V lost 0 bases, J lost 4 bases, and 4 bases stayed unmatched. The CDR3 extends over 15 amino acids. Germline assignment: CDR1 SGDLS and CDR2 YYNGEE. This chain's CDR3 is CASSVGDSGADTQYF. CDR3 DNA: TGTGCCAGCAGCGTAGGTGATAGCGGGGCAGATACGCAGTATTTT. The whole variable domain, remainder taken from reference TRBV9 and TRBJ2-3, is DSGVTQTPKHLITATGQRVTLRCSPRSGDLSVYWYQQSLDQGLQFLIQYYNGEERAKGNILERFSAQQFPDLHSELNLSSLELGDSALYFCASSVGDSGADTQYFGPGTRLTVL.